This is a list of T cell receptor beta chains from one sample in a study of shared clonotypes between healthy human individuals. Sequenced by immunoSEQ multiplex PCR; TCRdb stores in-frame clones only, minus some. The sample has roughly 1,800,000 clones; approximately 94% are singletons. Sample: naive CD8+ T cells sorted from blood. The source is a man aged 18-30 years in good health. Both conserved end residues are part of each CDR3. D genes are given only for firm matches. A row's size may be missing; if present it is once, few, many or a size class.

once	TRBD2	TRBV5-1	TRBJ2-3	TGCGCCAGCAGACCCCGTAGGACTAGCGGGAGATCAAATACGCAGTATTTT	CASRPRRTSGRSNTQYF
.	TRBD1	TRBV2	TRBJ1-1	TGTGCCAGCAGTGAATTCGGACAGGGGTGGGGAATGAACACTGAAGCTTTCTTT	CASSEFGQGWGMNTEAFF
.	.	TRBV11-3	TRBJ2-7	TGTGCCAGCAGCTCCCCTACCGGAGAGCAGTACTTC	CASSSPTGEQYF
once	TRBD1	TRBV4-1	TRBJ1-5	TGCGCCAGCAGCCAAGAGGGACAGGGATATCAGCCCCAGCATTTT	CASSQEGQGYQPQHF
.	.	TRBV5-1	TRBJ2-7	TGCGCCAGCAGCCCACTAGACAGCTCCTACGAGCAGTACTTC	CASSPLDSSYEQYF
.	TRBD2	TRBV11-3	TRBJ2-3	TGTGCCAGCAGCCCAGGACTAGCGGGGGTTAAAAGCACAGATACGCAGTATTTT	CASSPGLAGVKSTDTQYF
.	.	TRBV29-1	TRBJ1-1	TGCAGCGTGATGGGGAGAGACGGAGAAGCTTTCTTT	CSVMGRDGEAFF
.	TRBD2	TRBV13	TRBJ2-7	TGTGCCAGCAGCTTAGGCACTAGCGGCTACGAGCAGTACTTC	CASSLGTSGYEQYF
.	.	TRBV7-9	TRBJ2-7	TGTGCCAGCAGCTTAGCGGGGGGCCCCGCCTACGAGCAGTACTTC	CASSLAGGPAYEQYF
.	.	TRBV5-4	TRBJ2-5	TGTGCCAGCAGCTCCGTAGTGGGAGGCATTCTGTACTTC	CASSSVVGGILYF
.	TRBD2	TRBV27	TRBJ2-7	TGTGCCAGCAGTCCTAGAGCGGGGGGGGATTACGAGCAGTACTTC	CASSPRAGGDYEQYF
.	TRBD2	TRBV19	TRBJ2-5	TGTGCCAGTAGTATAGGGACTAGCGGGGGGGCCACGGAGACCCAGTACTTC	CASSIGTSGGATETQYF
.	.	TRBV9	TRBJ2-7	TGTGCCAGCAGCGTAGGGGCGGACAGTTCCTACGAGCAGTACTTC	CASSVGADSSYEQYF
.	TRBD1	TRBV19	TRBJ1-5	TGTGCCAGTTCCCGGGACAGGGAGGGTAGCAATCAGCCCCAGCATTTT	CASSRDREGSNQPQHF
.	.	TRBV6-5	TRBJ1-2	TGTGCCAGCATCCATTTACAGGGAAATAACTATGGCTACACCTTC	CASIHLQGNNYGYTF
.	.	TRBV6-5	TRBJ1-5	TGTGCCAGCAGAGGGGGGGATAGCAATCAGCCCCAGCATTTT	CASRGGDSNQPQHF
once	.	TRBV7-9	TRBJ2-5	TGTGCCAGCAGCTTAGTCGAGACGGGGGAGACCCAGTACTTC	CASSLVETGETQYF
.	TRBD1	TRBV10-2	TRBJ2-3	TGCGCCAGCAGTGAGTCGACAGGGTGGCCAGATACGCAGTATTTT	CASSESTGWPDTQYF
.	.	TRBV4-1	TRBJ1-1	TGCGCCAGCAGCCAAGGCTCCACTGAAGCTTTCTTT	CASSQGSTEAFF
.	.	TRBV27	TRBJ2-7	TGTGCCAGCAGCCTTGACGGGGACACCTACGAGCAGTACTTC	CASSLDGDTYEQYF
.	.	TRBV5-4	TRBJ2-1	TGTGCCAGCAGCTTGGCGGGGGAGGCGGGACCACCCTACAATGAGCAGTTCTTC	CASSLAGEAGPPYNEQFF
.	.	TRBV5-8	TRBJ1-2	TGTGCCAGCAGCTTCGGGGGGGGCACCAACTATGGCTACACCTTC	CASSFGGGTNYGYTF
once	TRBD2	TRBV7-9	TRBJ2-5	TGTGCCAGCAGCCGGACACTAGCGGGAGAGACCCAGTACTTC	CASSRTLAGETQYF
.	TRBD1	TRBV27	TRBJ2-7	TGTGCCAGCAGTTTGGTGATGCCGACAGGGAGCAACGAGCAGTACTTC	CASSLVMPTGSNEQYF
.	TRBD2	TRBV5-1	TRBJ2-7	TGCGCCAGCAGCTTGGTAGCGGGATCCTCCTACGAGCAGTACTTC	CASSLVAGSSYEQYF
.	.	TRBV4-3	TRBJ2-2	TGCGCCAGCAGCCAAGATTTCGGAAACACCGGGGAGCTGTTTTTT	CASSQDFGNTGELFF
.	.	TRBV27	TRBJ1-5	TGTGCCAGCAGTTTAGTGGGGGCGGTTGGGGCTAGCAATCAGCCCCAGCATTTT	CASSLVGAVGASNQPQHF
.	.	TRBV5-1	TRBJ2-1	TGCGCCAGCAGCTTGGTATGGAATGAGCAGTTCTTC	CASSLVWNEQFF
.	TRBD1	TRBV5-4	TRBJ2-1	TGTGCCAGCAGCCTGGGACAGGGCCTCTCCTACAATGAGCAGTTCTTC	CASSLGQGLSYNEQFF
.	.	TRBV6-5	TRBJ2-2	TGTGCCAGCAGTTACGTTGGCGACGGGGAGCTGTTTTTT	CASSYVGDGELFF
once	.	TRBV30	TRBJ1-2	TGTGCCTCCTCGACCGGGGACTTGTATGGCTACACCTTC	CASSTGDLYGYTF
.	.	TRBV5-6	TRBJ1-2	TGTGCCAGCAGCTTCGAGGGGAGGACCGACTATGGCTACACCTTC	CASSFEGRTDYGYTF
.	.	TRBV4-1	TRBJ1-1	TGCGCCAGCAGCCAAGGGGAGTTTGATGAAGCTTTCTTT	CASSQGEFDEAFF
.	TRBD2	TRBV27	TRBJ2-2	TGTGCCAGCAGTCCTGGGACTAGCGCTAACACCGGGGAGCTGTTTTTT	CASSPGTSANTGELFF
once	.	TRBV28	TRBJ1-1	TGTGCCAGCAGTTTATATAGGGTTCTTGTCACTGAAGCTTTCTTT	CASSLYRVLVTEAFF
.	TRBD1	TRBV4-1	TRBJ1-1	TGCGCCAGCAGCCATGTCCCGGGACAGGGAGACACTGAAGCTTTCTTT	CASSHVPGQGDTEAFF
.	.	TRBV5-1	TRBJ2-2	TGCGCCAGCAGCTTGGAGCCCGGGGAGCTGTTTTTT	CASSLEPGELFF
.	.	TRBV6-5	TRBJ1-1	TGTGCCAGCAGTTACTCATTGAACACTGAAGCTTTCTTT	CASSYSLNTEAFF
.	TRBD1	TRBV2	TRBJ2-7	TGTGCCAGCAGCCGGACAGGGGATGTCGACGAGCAGTACTTC	CASSRTGDVDEQYF
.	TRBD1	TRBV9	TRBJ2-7	TGTGCCAGCAGCGTAGGATCAGGACAGGGTCGTACCTACGAGCAGTACTTC	CASSVGSGQGRTYEQYF
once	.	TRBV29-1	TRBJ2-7	TGCAGCGTTGAGTTAGCGGTCTTAGGGGGGACTTACGAGCAGTACTTC	CSVELAVLGGTYEQYF
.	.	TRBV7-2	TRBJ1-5	TGTGCCAGCAGCCTAGACAGCTTGACACAATACAATCAGCCCCAGCATTTT	CASSLDSLTQYNQPQHF
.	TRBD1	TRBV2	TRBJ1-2	TGTGCCAGCAAAGCAGGGGGTACGGAAAGCTATGGCTACACCTTC	CASKAGGTESYGYTF
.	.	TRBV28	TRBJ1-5	TGTGCCAGCAGTCCATCTGACATCAAGGGTCAGCCCCAGCATTTT	CASSPSDIKGQPQHF
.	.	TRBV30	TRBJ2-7	TGTGCCTGGAGTAACCCAGGGGTGGGGGGAACCTACGAGCAGTACTTC	CAWSNPGVGGTYEQYF
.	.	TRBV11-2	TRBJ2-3	TGTGCCAGCAGCCTCAACCCCCTAGGGGCAGAGACTAGCACAGATACGCAGTATTTT	CASSLNPLGAETSTDTQYF
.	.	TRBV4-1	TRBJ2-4	TGCGCCAGCAGCCAAGGGTACAAGGAGACTCTAGCCAAAAACATTCAGTACTTC	CASSQGYKETLAKNIQYF
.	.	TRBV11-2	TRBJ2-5	TGTGCCAGCAGCTTAGTCAACGTGGAGACCCAGTACTTC	CASSLVNVETQYF
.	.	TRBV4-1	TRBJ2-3	TGCGCCAGCAGCCAAGTATCTAGTCGGCACACAGATACGCAGTATTTT	CASSQVSSRHTDTQYF
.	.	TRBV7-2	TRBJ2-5	TGTGCCAGCAGCTTAGAAGGGTGGCTTGGGGAGACCCAGTACTTC	CASSLEGWLGETQYF
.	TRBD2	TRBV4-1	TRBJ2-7	TGCGCCAGCAGCCAAGGCGGGGGGGCGTCCTACGAGCAGTACTTC	CASSQGGGASYEQYF
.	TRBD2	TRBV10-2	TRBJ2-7	TGCGCCAGCTACGGGACTAGCGGGAACGAGCAGTACTTC	CASYGTSGNEQYF
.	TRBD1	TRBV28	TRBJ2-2	TGTGCCAGCAGTGAGACAGGGCACACCGGGGAGCTGTTTTTT	CASSETGHTGELFF